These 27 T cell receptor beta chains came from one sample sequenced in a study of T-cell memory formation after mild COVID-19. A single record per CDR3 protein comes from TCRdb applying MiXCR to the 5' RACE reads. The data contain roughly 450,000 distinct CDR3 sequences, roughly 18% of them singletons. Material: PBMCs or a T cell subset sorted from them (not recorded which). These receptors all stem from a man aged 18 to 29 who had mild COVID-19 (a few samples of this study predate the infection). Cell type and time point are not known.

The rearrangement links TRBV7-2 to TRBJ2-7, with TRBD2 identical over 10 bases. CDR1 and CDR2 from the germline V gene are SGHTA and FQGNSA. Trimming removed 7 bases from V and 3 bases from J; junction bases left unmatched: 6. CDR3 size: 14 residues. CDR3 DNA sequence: TGTGCCAGCACCGCAACTAGCGGGGTCTACGAGCAGTACTTC. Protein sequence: CASTATSGVYEQYF.

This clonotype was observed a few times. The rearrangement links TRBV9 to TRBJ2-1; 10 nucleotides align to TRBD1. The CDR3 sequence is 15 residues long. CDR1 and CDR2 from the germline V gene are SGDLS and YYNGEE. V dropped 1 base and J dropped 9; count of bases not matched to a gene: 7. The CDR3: CASSVSDRGHGEQFF. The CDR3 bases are TGTGCCAGCAGCGTAAGTGACAGGGGGCACGGTGAGCAGTTCTTC.

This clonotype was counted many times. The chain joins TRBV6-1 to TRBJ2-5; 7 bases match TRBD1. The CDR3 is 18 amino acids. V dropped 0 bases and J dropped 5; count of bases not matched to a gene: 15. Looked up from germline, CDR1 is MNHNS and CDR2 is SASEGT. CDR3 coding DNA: TGTGCCAGCAGTGAAGCTTTGGTAGCGTTCTCACAGGGGGAGACCCAGTACTTC. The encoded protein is CASSEALVAFSQGETQYF.

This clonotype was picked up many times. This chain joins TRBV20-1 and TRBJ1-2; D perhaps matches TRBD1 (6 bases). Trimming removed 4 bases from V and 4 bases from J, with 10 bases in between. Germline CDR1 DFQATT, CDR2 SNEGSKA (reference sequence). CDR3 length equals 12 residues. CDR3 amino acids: CSAKRGAYGYTF. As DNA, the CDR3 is TGCAGTGCTAAGAGGGGGGCCTATGGCTACACCTTC.

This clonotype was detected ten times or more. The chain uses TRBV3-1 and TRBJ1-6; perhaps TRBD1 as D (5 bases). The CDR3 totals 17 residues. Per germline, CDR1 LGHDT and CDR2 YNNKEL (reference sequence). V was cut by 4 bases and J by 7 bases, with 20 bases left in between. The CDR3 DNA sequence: TGTGCCAGCAGCCTTAGCCCCCCCCCGGGGCAAAATTCACCCCTCCACTTT. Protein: CASSLSPPPGQNSPLHF. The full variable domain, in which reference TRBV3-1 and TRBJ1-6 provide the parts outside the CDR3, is DTAVSQTPKYLVTQMGNDKSIKCEQNLGHDTMYWYKQDSKKFLKIMFSYNNKELIINETVPNRFSPKSPDKAHLNLHINSLELGDSAVYFCASSLSPPPGQNSPLHFGNGTRLTVT.

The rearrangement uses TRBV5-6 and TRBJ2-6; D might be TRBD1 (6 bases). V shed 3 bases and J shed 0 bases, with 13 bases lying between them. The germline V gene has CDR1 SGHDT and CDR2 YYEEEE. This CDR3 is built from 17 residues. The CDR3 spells CASSSDSRISGANVLTF. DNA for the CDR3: TGTGCCAGCAGCTCGGACAGCAGAATCTCTGGGGCCAACGTCCTGACTTTC.

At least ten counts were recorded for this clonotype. The CDR3 is CASSLMAGSQPQHF. The CDR3 DNA reads TGTGCCAGCAGCTTAATGGCGGGGTCTCAGCCCCAGCATTTT. The chain employs TRBV7-2 and TRBJ1-5; D unresolved. The CDR3 is 14 residues long. The V and J ends lost 2 bases and 6 bases respectively, with 11 bases between them. Germline assignment: CDR1 SGHTA and CDR2 FQGNSA.

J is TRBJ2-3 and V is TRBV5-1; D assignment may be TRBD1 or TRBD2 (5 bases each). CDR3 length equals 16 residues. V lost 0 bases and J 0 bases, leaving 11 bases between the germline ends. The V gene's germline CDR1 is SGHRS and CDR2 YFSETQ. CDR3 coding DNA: TGCGCCAGCAGCTTGGGGGGGAGACCTAGCACAGATACGCAGTATTTT. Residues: CASSLGGRPSTDTQYF.

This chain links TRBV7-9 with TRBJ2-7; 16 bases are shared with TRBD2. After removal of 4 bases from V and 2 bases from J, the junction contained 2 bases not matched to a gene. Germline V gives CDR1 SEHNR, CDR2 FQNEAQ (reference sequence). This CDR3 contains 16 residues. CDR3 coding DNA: TGTGCCAGCAGCTCGGGACTAGCGGGGGGGACCTACGAGCAGTACTTC. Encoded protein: CASSSGLAGGTYEQYF.

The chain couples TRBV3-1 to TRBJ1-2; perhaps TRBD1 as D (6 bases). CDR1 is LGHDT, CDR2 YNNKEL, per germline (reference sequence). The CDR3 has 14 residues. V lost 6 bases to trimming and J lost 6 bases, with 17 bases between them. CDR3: CASRPIRGSDGYTF. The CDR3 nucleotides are TGTGCCAGCAGACCTATCAGGGGATCGGATGGCTACACCTTC.

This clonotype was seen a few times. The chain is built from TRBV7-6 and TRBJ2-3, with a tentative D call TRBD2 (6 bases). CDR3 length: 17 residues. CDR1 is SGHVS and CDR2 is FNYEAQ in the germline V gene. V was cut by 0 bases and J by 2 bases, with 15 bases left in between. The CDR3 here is CASSLAIYGGNTDTQYF. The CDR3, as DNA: TGTGCCAGCAGCTTAGCAATTTACGGGGGTAACACAGATACGCAGTATTTT.

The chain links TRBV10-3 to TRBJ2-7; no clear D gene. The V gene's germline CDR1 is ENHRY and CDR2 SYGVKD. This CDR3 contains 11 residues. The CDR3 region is CATSSSYEQYV. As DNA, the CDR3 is TGTGCCACCAGTAGCTCCTACGAGCAGTACGTC.

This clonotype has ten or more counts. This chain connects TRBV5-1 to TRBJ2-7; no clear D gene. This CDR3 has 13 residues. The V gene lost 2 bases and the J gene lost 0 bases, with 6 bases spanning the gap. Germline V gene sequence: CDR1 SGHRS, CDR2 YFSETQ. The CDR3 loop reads CASSFQNSYEQYF. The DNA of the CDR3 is TGCGCCAGCAGCTTCCAGAACTCCTACGAGCAGTACTTC.

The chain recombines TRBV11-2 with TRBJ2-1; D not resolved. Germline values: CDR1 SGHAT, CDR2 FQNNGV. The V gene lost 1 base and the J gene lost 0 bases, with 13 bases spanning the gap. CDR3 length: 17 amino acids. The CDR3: CASSLVGSRSSYNEQFF. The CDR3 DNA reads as TGTGCCAGCAGCTTAGTCGGTAGCCGAAGCTCCTACAATGAGCAGTTCTTC. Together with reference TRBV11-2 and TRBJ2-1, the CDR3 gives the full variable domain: EAGVAQSPRYKIIEKRQSVAFWCNPISGHATLYWYQQILGQGPKLLIQFQNNGVVDDSQLPKDRFSAERLKGVDSTLKIQPAKLEDSAVYLCASSLVGSRSSYNEQFFGPGTRLTVL.

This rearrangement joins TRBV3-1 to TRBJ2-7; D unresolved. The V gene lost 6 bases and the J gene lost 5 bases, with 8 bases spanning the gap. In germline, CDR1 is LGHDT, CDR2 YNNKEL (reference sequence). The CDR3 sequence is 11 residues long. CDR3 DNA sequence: TGTGCCAGCAGGAGTATCGACGAGCAGTACTTC. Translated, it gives CASRSIDEQYF.

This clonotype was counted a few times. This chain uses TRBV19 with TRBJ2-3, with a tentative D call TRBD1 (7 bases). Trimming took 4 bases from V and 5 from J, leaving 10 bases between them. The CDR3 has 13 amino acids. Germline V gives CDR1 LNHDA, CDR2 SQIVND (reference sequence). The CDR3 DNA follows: TGTGCCAGTAGTACCCAGGGGGGAGATACGCAGTATTTT. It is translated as CASSTQGGDTQYF. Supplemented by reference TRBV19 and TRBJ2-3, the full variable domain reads DGGITQSPKYLFRKEGQNVTLSCEQNLNHDAMYWYRQDPGQGLRLIYYSQIVNDFQKGDIAEGYSVSREKKESFPLTVTSAQKNPTAFYLCASSTQGGDTQYFGPGTRLTVL.

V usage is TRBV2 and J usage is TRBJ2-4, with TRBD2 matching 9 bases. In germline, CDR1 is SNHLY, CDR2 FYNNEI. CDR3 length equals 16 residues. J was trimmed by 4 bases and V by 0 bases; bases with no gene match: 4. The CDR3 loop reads CASSEASGGRKNIQYF. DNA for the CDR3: TGTGCCAGCAGTGAAGCGAGCGGGGGGAGAAAAAACATTCAGTACTTC.

In DNA form, the CDR3 reads TGCGCCAGCAGTCAAGGACCGATCTCCTACGAGCAGTACTTC. Translating it yields CASSQGPISYEQYF. The chain is built from TRBV5-1 and TRBJ2-7; D is unresolved. From germline, CDR1 is SGHRS and CDR2 YFSETQ. There are 14 residues in the CDR3. Trimming stripped 5 bases from V and 0 bases from J, with 12 bases between.

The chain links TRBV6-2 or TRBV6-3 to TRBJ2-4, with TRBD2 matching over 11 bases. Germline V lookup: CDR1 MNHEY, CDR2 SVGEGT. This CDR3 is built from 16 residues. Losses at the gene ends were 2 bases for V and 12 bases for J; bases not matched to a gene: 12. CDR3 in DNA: TGTGCCAGCAGTTACCTGGGGCTAGCGGGGGGACATCATCAGTACTTC. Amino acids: CASSYLGLAGGHHQYF.

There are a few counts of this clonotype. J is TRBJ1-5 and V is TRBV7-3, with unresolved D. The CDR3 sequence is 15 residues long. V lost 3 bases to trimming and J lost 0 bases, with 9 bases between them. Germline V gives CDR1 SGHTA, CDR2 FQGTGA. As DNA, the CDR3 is TGTGCCAGCAGCTTGTCGTCCGGTAGCAATCAGCCCCAGCATTTT. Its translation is CASSLSSGSNQPQHF.

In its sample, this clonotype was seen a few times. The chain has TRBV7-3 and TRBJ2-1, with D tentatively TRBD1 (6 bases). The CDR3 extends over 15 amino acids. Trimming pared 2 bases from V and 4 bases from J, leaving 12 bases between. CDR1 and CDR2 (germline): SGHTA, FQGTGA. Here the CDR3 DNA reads TGTGCCAGCAGCTTAGGGGGAACAGGGTACAATGAGCAGTTCTTC. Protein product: CASSLGGTGYNEQFF.

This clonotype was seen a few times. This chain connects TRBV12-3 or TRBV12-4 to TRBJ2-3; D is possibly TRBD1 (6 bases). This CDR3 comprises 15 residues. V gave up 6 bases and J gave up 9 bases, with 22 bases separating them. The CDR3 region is CASSSPTSPGETQYF. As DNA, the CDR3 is TGTGCCAGCAGCTCCCCGACCAGTCCAGGGGAGACGCAGTATTTT.

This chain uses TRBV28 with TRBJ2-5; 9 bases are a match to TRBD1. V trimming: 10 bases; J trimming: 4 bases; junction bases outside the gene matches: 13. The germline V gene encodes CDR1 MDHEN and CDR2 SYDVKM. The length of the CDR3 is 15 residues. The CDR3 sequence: CATQGLDRGRETQYF. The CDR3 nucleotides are TGTGCCACCCAGGGTCTGGACAGGGGTAGAGAGACCCAGTACTTC.

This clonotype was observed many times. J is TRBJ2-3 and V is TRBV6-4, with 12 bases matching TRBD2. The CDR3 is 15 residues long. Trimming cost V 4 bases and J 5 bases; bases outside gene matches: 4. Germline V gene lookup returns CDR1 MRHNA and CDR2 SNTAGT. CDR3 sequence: CASSVLAGGGDTQYF. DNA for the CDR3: TGTGCCAGCAGTGTACTAGCGGGGGGTGGAGATACGCAGTATTTT.

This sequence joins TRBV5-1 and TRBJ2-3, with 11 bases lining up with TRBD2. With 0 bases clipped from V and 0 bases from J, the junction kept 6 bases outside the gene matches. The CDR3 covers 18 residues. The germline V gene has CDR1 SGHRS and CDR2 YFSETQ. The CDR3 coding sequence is TGCGCCAGCAGCTTGGTTACTAGCGGGGGCCCGAGCACAGATACGCAGTATTTT. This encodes CASSLVTSGGPSTDTQYF.

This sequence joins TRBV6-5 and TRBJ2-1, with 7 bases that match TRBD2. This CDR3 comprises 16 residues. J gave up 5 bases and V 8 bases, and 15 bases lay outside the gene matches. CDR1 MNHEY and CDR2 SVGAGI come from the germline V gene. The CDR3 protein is CASHPSGGGSHNEQFF. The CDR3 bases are TGTGCCAGCCATCCCAGTGGGGGGGGGAGCCACAATGAGCAGTTCTTC.

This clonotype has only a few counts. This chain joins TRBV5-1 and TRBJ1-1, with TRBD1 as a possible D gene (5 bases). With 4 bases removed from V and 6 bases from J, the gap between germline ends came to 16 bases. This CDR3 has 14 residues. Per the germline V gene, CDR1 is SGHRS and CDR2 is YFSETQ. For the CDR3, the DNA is TGCGCCAGCAGCCAGACAGCGGTGGAGGCTGAAGCTTTCTTT. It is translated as CASSQTAVEAEAFF.